A single sample gave rise to the 11 T cell receptor beta chains below, sequenced in a study of blood T cell repertoires in COVID-19. The table came from immunoSEQ multiplex PCR; TCRdb's copy has only in-frame clones and leaves some out. The table lists fewer than 450,000 clones, about 90% of them singletons, with about 6.3% in the top ten. Source material: peripheral blood. The receptor set was obtained from a woman between 45 and 60 years old with COVID-19, enrolled during active disease.

The rearrangement links TRBV18 to TRBJ1-1, with TRBD1 matching 7 bases. Germline CDR1 and CDR2: KGHSH and LQKENI. V shed 1 base and J 5 bases; nucleotides not matched to a gene: 10. The length of the CDR3 is 16 residues. The CDR3 nucleotides are TGTGCCAGCTCACCACAGGGCGCAGGGGGGAGGACTGAAGCTTTCTTT. This translates into CASSPQGAGGRTEAFF.

CDR3 sequence (DNA): TGTGCCAGCAGCCAAGAAGGCCAGCGGATTACGTCTGAAGCTTTCTTT. This translates into CASSQEGQRITSEAFF. The V and J genes are TRBV14 and TRBJ1-1; D not resolved. V gave up 0 bases and J gave up 6 bases, with 17 bases separating them. The germline gives CDR1 SGHDN, CDR2 FVKESK. The CDR3 has 16 amino acids.

The J gene is TRBJ1-2, the V gene TRBV7-9; 7 positions agree with TRBD1. The CDR3 has 14 residues. V gave up 5 bases and J gave up 2 bases; unmatched junction bases: 5. CDR1 and CDR2 (germline): SEHNR, FQNEAQ (reference sequence). The DNA of the CDR3 is TGTGCCAGCAGCGGAGGGACAGTAAACTATGGCTACACCTTC. This gives the protein CASSGGTVNYGYTF.

The table lists this clone with a count of one. The J gene is TRBJ1-2, the V gene TRBV5-4; D is uncertain. Germline lookup yields CDR1 SGHNT and CDR2 YYREEE (reference sequence). Trimming pared 0 bases from V and 8 bases from J, leaving 11 bases between. The CDR3 totals 13 residues. Written as DNA, the CDR3 is TGTGCCAGCAGCTTGGACGGCGGGTTCGGCTACACCTTC. It translates to CASSLDGGFGYTF.

This clone has a single count. The chain has TRBV5-6 and TRBJ2-7, with TRBD2 identical over 11 bases. The CDR3 runs to 17 residues. Germline CDR1 and CDR2: SGHDT and YYEEEE. The V and J ends lost 0 bases and 6 bases, in that order; junction bases with no gene match: 11. Here the CDR3 DNA reads TGTGCCAGCAGCTTGGATAGCGGGAGGGCCAGGGGGACCGAGCAGTACTTC. Translated: CASSLDSGRARGTEQYF.

Only one count was recorded for this clone. The chain combines TRBV5-7 with TRBJ1-5, with D possibly being TRBD1 (6 bases). TRBV5-7 is sorted into the ORF group, with uncertain function. This CDR3 comprises 14 residues. Trimming removed 1 base from V and 4 bases from J, with 9 bases in between. CDR3 DNA sequence: TGTGCCAGCAGCTTGTACAGGGTTAATCAGCCCCAGCATTTT. Translating it yields CASSLYRVNQPQHF.

The chain combines TRBV7-2 with TRBJ2-1; the match to TRBD2 covers 12 bases. Germline assignment: CDR1 SGHTA and CDR2 FQGNSA. Trimming at V came to 0 bases and at J to 6 bases, leaving 3 bases not matched to a gene. This CDR3 is built from 16 residues. In DNA form, the CDR3 reads TGTGCCAGCAGCTTAGCGCTAGCGGGAGGGACCAATGAGCAGTTCTTC. It translates to CASSLALAGGTNEQFF.

The chain recombines TRBV6-5 with TRBJ1-5; the D is unclear. Germline V lookup: CDR1 MNHEY, CDR2 SVGAGI. The V end was cut by 6 bases, the J end by 2 bases, with 11 bases between. This CDR3 region has 14 residues. CDR3 residues: CASRAGLGNQPQHF. CDR3 DNA: TGTGCCAGCAGGGCGGGTTTAGGCAATCAGCCCCAGCATTTT.

The V and J genes are TRBV6-1 and TRBJ2-1; maybe TRBD2 (6 bases). Germline CDR1 is MNHNS and CDR2 is SASEGT. The CDR3 length is 16 residues. The germline V and J ends were trimmed by 1 base and 4 bases, with 14 bases remaining between them. CDR3 nucleotide sequence: TGTGCCAGCAGTGAAGAAGTGGGGGGTTGGTACAATGAGCAGTTCTTC. This gives the protein CASSEEVGGWYNEQFF.

This clone was picked up one time. This chain links TRBV28 with TRBJ1-1; 12 positions match TRBD1. CDR3 length equals 15 residues. CDR1 is MDHEN and CDR2 is SYDVKM in the germline V gene. Germline trimming cut 5 bases from V and 7 bases from J; bases unmatched to any gene: 8. This CDR3 reads CASSPWDRGRVEAFF. CDR3 nucleotides: TGTGCCAGCAGTCCCTGGGACAGGGGGCGGGTTGAAGCTTTCTTT.

The J gene is TRBJ2-1, the V gene TRBV5-1; 12 bases fit TRBD2. The CDR3 is 15 amino acids. The V segment lost 5 bases and the J segment 8 bases; nucleotides outside the gene matches: 8. The germline gives CDR1 SGHRS, CDR2 YFSETQ. CDR3 region: CASRKTSGSSDEQFF. The DNA for the CDR3 is TGCGCCAGCAGAAAGACTAGCGGGAGTTCCGATGAGCAGTTCTTC.